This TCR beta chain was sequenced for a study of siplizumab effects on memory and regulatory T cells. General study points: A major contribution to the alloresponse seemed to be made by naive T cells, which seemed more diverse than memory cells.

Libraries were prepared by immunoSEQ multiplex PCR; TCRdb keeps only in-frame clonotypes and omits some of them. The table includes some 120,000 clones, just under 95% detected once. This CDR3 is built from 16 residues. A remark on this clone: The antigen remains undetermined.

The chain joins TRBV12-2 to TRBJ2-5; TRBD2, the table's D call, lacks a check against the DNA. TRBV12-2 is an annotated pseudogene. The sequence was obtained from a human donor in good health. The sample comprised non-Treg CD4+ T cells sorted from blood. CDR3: CASRLAPTSVVATQYF. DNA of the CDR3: TGTGCAAGTCGCTTAGCTCCCACTAGCGTGGTGGCGACCCAGTACTTC.